These 15 T cell receptor beta chains originate from one sample sequenced in a study of technical replicates of blood from a handful of donors. Some clones are missing from TCRdb's copy, which holds only in-frame ones; the method was immunoSEQ multiplex PCR. This sample has tens of thousands of clones, with 85% to 95% found just once. The sample comprised T cells isolated from PBMCs. All receptors come from a human donor in good health.

The V and J genes are TRBV7-3 and TRBJ2-1, with 11 bases aligning to TRBD2. The CDR3 contains 16 residues. After removal of 5 bases from V and 0 bases from J, the junction contained 3 bases not matched to a gene. Germline V CDR1 and CDR2: SGHTA, FQGTGA. As DNA, the CDR3 is TGTGCCAGCAGCCTCGGACTAGCGGGCTCCTACAATGAGCAGTTCTTC. This sequence encodes CASSLGLAGSYNEQFF.

This sequence joins TRBV5-1 and TRBJ2-3, with 7 bases matching TRBD2. The germline V gene has CDR1 SGHRS and CDR2 YFSETQ. The trim removed 4 bases at V and 6 bases at J, leaving 8 bases unmatched. CDR3 length: 14 amino acids. Here the CDR3 reads CASSQTSPGDTQYF. CDR3 coding DNA: TGCGCCAGCAGCCAGACTAGCCCGGGGGATACGCAGTATTTT.

The chain joins TRBV28 to TRBJ2-7; a weak D match, TRBD2 (6 bases). CDR3 length equals 14 residues. The germline gives CDR1 MDHEN, CDR2 SYDVKM. Trimming pared 3 bases from V and 2 bases from J, leaving 11 bases between. The CDR3 sequence is CASSFSGGTYEQYF. In nucleotides, the CDR3 is TGTGCCAGCAGTTTTTCCGGGGGAACCTACGAGCAGTACTTC.

V usage is TRBV19 and J usage is TRBJ1-2, with a possible D match to TRBD1 (5 bases). The CDR3 covers 14 residues. The germline V and J ends were trimmed by 2 bases and 4 bases, with 11 bases remaining between them. Per germline, CDR1 LNHDA and CDR2 SQIVND (reference sequence). The CDR3 protein is CASSINQGLYGYTF. The CDR3 nucleotides read TGTGCCAGTAGTATAAATCAGGGCCTCTATGGCTACACCTTC. Looking up the rest from reference TRBV19 and TRBJ1-2 gives the full variable domain: DGGITQSPKYLFRKEGQNVTLSCEQNLNHDAMYWYRQDPGQGLRLIYYSQIVNDFQKGDIAEGYSVSREKKESFPLTVTSAQKNPTAFYLCASSINQGLYGYTFGSGTRLTVV.

This clone was seen only once. The J gene is TRBJ1-3, the V gene TRBV7-9; D remains unclear. Trimming removed 5 bases from V and 2 bases from J, with 4 bases in between. Germline loops: CDR1 SEHNR, CDR2 FQNEAQ (reference sequence). The CDR3 consists of 12 residues. Here the CDR3 DNA reads TGTGCCAGCAGCATTACTGGAAACACCATATATTTT. It specifies CASSITGNTIYF.

This clone has only one observation. The CDR3 DNA reads TGTGCCAGCAGCGTAGACAGCGGCCTTCGGAATGAGCAGTTCTTC. It specifies CASSVDSGLRNEQFF. The gene calls are TRBV9 and TRBJ2-1; D might be TRBD2 (5 bases). This CDR3 spans 15 amino acids. In germline, CDR1 is SGDLS, CDR2 YYNGEE. V lost 0 bases and J lost 7, with 14 bases in between.

The chain employs TRBV4-2 and TRBJ2-7, with 7 nucleotides matching TRBD2. The junction had 8 bases not matched to a gene; V was cut back by 3 bases and J by 0 bases. Germline V gene lookup returns CDR1 LGHNA and CDR2 YNFKEQ. This CDR3 is built from 16 residues. CDR3: CASSHLADSSSYEQYF. The CDR3 DNA reads TGTGCCAGCAGCCATCTAGCGGATTCTAGCTCCTACGAGCAGTACTTC.

The table lists this clone with a few counts. The V and J genes are TRBV25-1 and TRBJ1-1; D is ambiguous. Trimming took off 1 base at V and 1 base at J, with 4 bases between the two ends. CDR1 MGHDK and CDR2 SYGVNS come from the germline V gene. CDR3 length: 13 residues. As DNA, the CDR3 is TGTGCCAGCAGTGAATGGCAGAACACTGAAGCTTTCTTT. Residues: CASSEWQNTEAFF.

CDR3 loop: CASSLAQTGDFEQYF. Here the CDR3 DNA reads TGTGCCAGCAGCTTAGCACAGACAGGGGATTTTGAGCAGTACTTC. The V and J genes are TRBV11-3 and TRBJ2-7, with 8 bases matching TRBD1. This CDR3 spans 15 amino acids. Germline V gene lookup returns CDR1 SGHNT and CDR2 YENEEA. V lost 1 base and J lost 7; bases outside the gene matches: 9.

The V call is TRBV18, the J call TRBJ2-4; D gene ambiguous. CDR1 is KGHSH, CDR2 LQKENI, per germline. Trimming stripped 0 bases from V and 2 bases from J, with 8 bases between. This CDR3 region has 15 residues. The CDR3 here is CASSPPPVTKNIQYF. CDR3 DNA: TGTGCCAGCTCACCACCGCCGGTCACCAAAAACATTCAGTACTTC.

The chain joins TRBV18 to TRBJ1-1; 8 bases are a match to TRBD1. V gave up 4 bases and J gave up 3 bases; unmatched junction bases: 1. Germline V gene sequence: CDR1 KGHSH, CDR2 LQKENI. The CDR3 spans 13 residues. The CDR3 DNA follows: TGTGCCAGCTCACAGACAGGGGACACTGAAGCTTTCTTT. This translates into CASSQTGDTEAFF.

On this clone: Its ends do not fully match the called genes, so a read error is possible. The J gene is TRBJ2-5, the V gene TRBV27; 9 bases line up with TRBD1. The CDR3 is 14 amino acids. Germline V gene lookup returns CDR1 MNHEY and CDR2 SMNVEV (reference sequence). The CDR3 coding sequence is TGTGCCAGCAGTGTACAGGGGGCCCAACAGACCCAGTACTTC. It is translated as CASSVQGAQQTQYF.

The chain has TRBV19 and TRBJ2-7; D uncertain. The CDR3 sequence is 14 residues long. V lost 3 bases and J 5 bases, leaving 14 bases between the germline ends. From germline, CDR1 is LNHDA and CDR2 SQIVND (reference sequence). CDR3 loop: CASSIFLEAHEQYF. CDR3 nucleotides: TGTGCCAGTAGTATTTTCCTCGAGGCCCACGAGCAGTACTTC.

This clone was observed a handful of times. The V gene is TRBV9, the J gene TRBJ1-1; D gene uncertain. V lost 0 bases, J lost 4 bases, and 16 bases lay in between. The CDR3 has 16 residues. Germline CDR1 reads SGDLS; CDR2 reads YYNGEE. The CDR3 sequence is CASSVDDMEVSTEAFF. Here the CDR3 DNA reads TGTGCCAGCAGCGTAGATGATATGGAGGTGAGCACTGAAGCTTTCTTT.

The chain links TRBV11-2 to TRBJ1-1; D unresolved. Germline CDR1 is SGHAT and CDR2 is FQNNGV. The CDR3 is 12 amino acids. V lost 4 bases, J lost 4 bases, and 7 bases lay in between. The CDR3 here is CASSSEVTEAFF. The DNA for the CDR3 is TGTGCCAGCAGCTCGGAGGTCACTGAAGCTTTCTTT.